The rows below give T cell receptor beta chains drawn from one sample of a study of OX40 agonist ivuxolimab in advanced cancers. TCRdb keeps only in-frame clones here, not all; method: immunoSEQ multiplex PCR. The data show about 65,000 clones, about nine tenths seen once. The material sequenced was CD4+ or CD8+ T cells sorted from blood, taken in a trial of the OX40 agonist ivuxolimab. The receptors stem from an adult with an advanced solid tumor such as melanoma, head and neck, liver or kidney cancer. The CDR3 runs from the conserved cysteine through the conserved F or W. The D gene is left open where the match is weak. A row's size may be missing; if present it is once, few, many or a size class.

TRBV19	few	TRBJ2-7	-	CASSISGASYEQYF	TGTGCCAGTAGTATTAGTGGGGCGTCCTACGAGCAGTACTTC
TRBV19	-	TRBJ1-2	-	CASSIPGSFEGYTF	TGTGCCAGTAGTATCCCCGGGTCGTTCGAGGGCTACACCTTC
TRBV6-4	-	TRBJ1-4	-	CASSDSGSGKDNEKLFF	TGTGCCAGCAGTGACTCGGGAAGTGGGAAAGATAATGAAAAACTGTTTTTT
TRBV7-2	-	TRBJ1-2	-	CASGDTSNYGYTF	TGTGCCAGCGGGGACACCTCTAACTATGGCTACACCTTC
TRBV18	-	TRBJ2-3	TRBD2	CASSPGTSGGATDTQYF	TGTGCCAGCTCACCGGGGACTAGCGGGGGGGCCACAGATACGCAGTATTTT
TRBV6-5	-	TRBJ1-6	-	CASSEPGANSPLHF	TGTGCCAGCAGTGAACCCGGGGCTAATTCACCCCTCCACTTT
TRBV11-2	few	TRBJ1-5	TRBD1	CASSLTPKGQINQPQHF	TGTGCCAGCAGCTTAACACCAAAGGGACAGATTAATCAGCCCCAGCATTTT
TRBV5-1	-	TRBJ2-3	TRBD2	CATQTSGVTDTQYF	TGCGCCACCCAGACTAGCGGGGTTACAGATACGCAGTATTTT
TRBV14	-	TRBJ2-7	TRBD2	CASSTLAGGPYEQYF	TGTGCCAGCAGCACACTAGCGGGGGGGCCCTACGAGCAGTACTTC
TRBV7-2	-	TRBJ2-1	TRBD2	CASAKLAGGFGEQFF	TGTGCCAGCGCAAAACTAGCGGGGGGTTTCGGTGAGCAGTTCTTC
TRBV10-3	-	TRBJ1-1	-	CAISLRDLGNEAFF	TGTGCCATCAGTCTACGGGACTTAGGGAATGAAGCTTTCTTT
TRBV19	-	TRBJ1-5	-	CASSLPGGRQPQHF	TGTGCCAGTAGTTTACCGGGGGGGAGGCAGCCCCAGCATTTT
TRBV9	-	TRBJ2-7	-	CASSVERGTEQYF	TGTGCCAGCAGCGTAGAGAGGGGAACCGAGCAGTACTTC
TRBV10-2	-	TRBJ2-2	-	CASNQFDTGELFF	TGCGCCAGCAATCAGTTCGACACCGGGGAGCTGTTTTTT
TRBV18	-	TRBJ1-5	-	CASSPDTVNNQPQHF	TGTGCCAGCTCACCAGACACGGTTAACAATCAGCCCCAGCATTTT
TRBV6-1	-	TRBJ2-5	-	CASCIQRTQETQYF	TGTGCCAGCTGTATACAGCGAACCCAAGAGACCCAGTACTTC
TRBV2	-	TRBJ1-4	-	CASSGGRAEKLFF	TGTGCCAGCAGTGGGGGGCGAGCTGAAAAACTGTTTTTT
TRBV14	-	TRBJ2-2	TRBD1	CASSQTSLGQGTLFF	TGTGCCAGCAGCCAAACCTCTCTCGGACAGGGAACGCTGTTTTTT
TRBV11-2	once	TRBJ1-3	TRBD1	CASSLKGQSVGNTIYF	TGTGCCAGCAGCTTAAAGGGACAGTCGGTTGGAAACACCATATATTTT
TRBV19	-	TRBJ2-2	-	CASSPTSGELFF	TGTGCCAGTAGTCCCACGTCAGGGGAGCTGTTTTTT
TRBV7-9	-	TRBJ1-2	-	CASSSTGYGYTF	TGTGCCAGCAGCTCGACAGGCTATGGCTACACCTTC
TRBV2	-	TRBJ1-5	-	CASVGIKNQPQHF	TGTGCCAGCGTTGGGATCAAAAATCAGCCCCAGCATTTT
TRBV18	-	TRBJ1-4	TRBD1	CASSPGQGKEKLFF	TGTGCCAGCTCACCGGGACAGGGGAAGGAAAAACTGTTTTTT
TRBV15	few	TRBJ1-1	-	CATSRDLYTEAFF	TGTGCCACCAGCAGAGATCTTTACACTGAAGCTTTCTTT
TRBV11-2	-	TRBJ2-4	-	CASSSLTKPVNIQYF	TGTGCCAGCAGCTCGCTCACTAAGCCGGTTAACATTCAGTACTTC